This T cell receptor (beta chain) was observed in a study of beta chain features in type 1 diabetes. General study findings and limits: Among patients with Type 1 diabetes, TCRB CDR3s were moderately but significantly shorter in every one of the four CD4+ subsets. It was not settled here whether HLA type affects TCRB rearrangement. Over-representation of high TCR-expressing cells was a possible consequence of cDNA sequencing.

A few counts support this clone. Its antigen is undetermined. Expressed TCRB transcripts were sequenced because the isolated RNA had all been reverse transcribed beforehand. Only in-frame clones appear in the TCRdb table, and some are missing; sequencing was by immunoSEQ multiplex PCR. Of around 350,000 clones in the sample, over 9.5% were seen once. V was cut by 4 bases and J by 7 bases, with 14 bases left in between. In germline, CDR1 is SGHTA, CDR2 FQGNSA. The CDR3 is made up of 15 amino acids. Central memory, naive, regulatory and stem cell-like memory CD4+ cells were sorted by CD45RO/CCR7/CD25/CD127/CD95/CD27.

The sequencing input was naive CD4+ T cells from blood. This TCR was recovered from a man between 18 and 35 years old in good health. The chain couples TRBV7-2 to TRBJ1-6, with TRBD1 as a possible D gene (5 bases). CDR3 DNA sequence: TGTGCCAGCAGCTCTTTCGGGGGAATGAATTCACCCCTCCACTTT. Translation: CASSSFGGMNSPLHF. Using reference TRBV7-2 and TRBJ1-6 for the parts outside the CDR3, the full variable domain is GAGVSQSPSNKVTEKGKDVELRCDPISGHTALYWYRQSLGQGLEFLIYFQGNSAPDKSGLPSDRFSAERTGGSVSTLTIQRTQQEDSAVYLCASSSFGGMNSPLHFGNGTRLTVT.